The clone carrying this T cell receptor beta chain was counted between two and nine times. The target antigen is unknown. The record originates from a study of CD8+ T cells in alopecia areata. Looking at the study overall: Tofacitinib dosing lasted 6 to 18 months, which was then followed by 6 months off drug.

Trimming pared 4 bases from V and 0 bases from J, leaving 17 bases between. The V gene's germline CDR1 is SQVTM and CDR2 ANQGSEA. The CDR3 sequence is 16 residues long. Findings and limits, study-wide: How baseline CD8+ expansion relates to response remains uncertain (there was one nonresponder). In lesional scalp, particularly from alopecia totalis/universalis, clonality was higher than in normal scalp.

Treatment specified: oral pan-JAK inhibitor, 5-10 mg twice daily. Peripheral blood and lesional scalp punch biopsies were taken from alopecia areata patients. The authors extracted RNA and reverse transcribed it into cDNA as the sequencing template. TCRdb's table, derived via immunoSEQ multiplex PCR, lists solely in-frame clones and lacks some. The table lists under 250,000 clones, about 58% of them singletons, with roughly 1.5% in the top ten. Sequenced material: CD4+ T cells sorted from blood, taken at week 4, from a patient treated with tofacitinib. The V and J genes are TRBV29-1 and TRBJ2-3; a weak D match, TRBD2 (5 bases). The receptor was isolated from a human donor with alopecia areata. CDR3 in amino acids: CSVAGLSSESTDTQYF. The CDR3 DNA follows: TGCAGCGTTGCCGGTTTGAGTAGCGAGAGCACAGATACGCAGTATTTT.